Below are 23 T cell receptor beta chains sequenced from a single sample in a study of T cell responses to AZD1222 COVID-19 vaccine. Method: immunoSEQ multiplex PCR; TCRdb's copy keeps in-frame clones and lacks some. The table lists 90,000 to 130,000 clones, more than 70% of them singletons. The sequencing here drew on peripheral blood, taken on day 0 of AZD1222 vaccination. These receptors were obtained from an adult in good health.

This chain links TRBV6-5 with TRBJ2-7; 8 nucleotides line up with TRBD1. CDR3 length equals 14 residues. Trimming cost V 2 bases and J 2 bases; bases outside gene matches: 2. Per germline, CDR1 MNHEY and CDR2 SVGAGI. DNA for the CDR3: TGTGCCAGCAGTTACGCAGGGGGCGCCTACGAGCAGTACTTC. Translating it yields CASSYAGGAYEQYF.

J is TRBJ1-5 and V is TRBV3-1 (or the pseudogene TRBV3-2); D remains unclear. The CDR3 covers 13 residues. Germline CDR1 reads LGHDT; CDR2 reads YNNKEL (reference sequence). Between the trimmed V and J ends, which lost 1 base and 12 bases, there was a span of 13 bases. The CDR3 is CASSQADATVQHF. CDR3 coding DNA: TGTGCCAGCAGCCAAGCGGACGCCACGGTCCAGCATTTT.

The V and J genes are TRBV3-1 (or the pseudogene TRBV3-2) and TRBJ2-7; 10 nucleotides align to TRBD2. V was clipped by 1 base and J by 0 bases; unmatched bases: 0. Germline lookup yields CDR1 LGHDT and CDR2 YNNKEL (reference sequence). The CDR3 is made up of 15 amino acids. The DNA of the CDR3 is TGTGCCAGCAGCCAAGGACTAGCGGGCTCCTACGAGCAGTACTTC. It is translated as CASSQGLAGSYEQYF.

V usage is TRBV5-6 and J usage is TRBJ1-2, with D unclear. The CDR3 totals 11 residues. V lost 0 bases and J lost 3, with 0 bases in between. Germline lookup yields CDR1 SGHDT and CDR2 YYEEEE. CDR3 DNA sequence: TGTGCCAGCAGCTTGGACTATGGCTACACCTTC. It specifies CASSLDYGYTF. Combining the CDR3 with reference TRBV5-6 and TRBJ1-2 gives the whole variable domain DAGVTQSPTHLIKTRGQQVTLRCSPKSGHDTVSWYQQALGQGPQFIFQYYEEEERQRGNFPDRFSGHQFPNYSSELNVNALLLGDSALYLCASSLDYGYTFGSGTRLTVV.

This clone appeared a single time. This chain uses TRBV11-3 with TRBJ2-2; possibly TRBD2 for D (6 bases). Trimming cost V 6 bases and J 0 bases, with 14 bases left between them. The germline CDR1 and CDR2 sequences are SGHNT and YENEEA. This CDR3 is built from 16 residues. In DNA form, the CDR3 reads TGTGCCAGCAGTCCGCGGGGCCCTCCGAACACCGGGGAGCTGTTTTTT. It encodes CASSPRGPPNTGELFF. Filled out from reference TRBV11-3 and TRBJ2-2, the complete variable domain reads EAGVVQSPRYKIIEKKQPVAFWCNPISGHNTLYWYLQNLGQGPELLIRYENEEAVDDSQLPKDRFSAERLKGVDSTLKIQPAELGDSAVYLCASSPRGPPNTGELFFGEGSRLTVL.

V is TRBV5-4 and J is TRBJ2-2; the match to TRBD1 covers 12 bases. After removal of 5 bases from V and 8 bases from J, the junction contained 16 bases not matched to a gene. The germline CDR1 and CDR2 sequences are SGHNT and YYREEE (reference sequence). This CDR3 has 18 residues. CDR3 nucleotide sequence: TGTGCCAGCAGAACCGGGACAGGGGGCTTTACCCTGGCTGGGGAGCTGTTTTTT. Protein: CASRTGTGGFTLAGELFF. Based on the CDR3 plus reference TRBV5-4 and TRBJ2-2, the full variable domain is ETGVTQSPTHLIKTRGQQVTLRCSSQSGHNTVSWYQQALGQGPQFIFQYYREEENGRGNFPPRFSGLQFPNYSSELNVNALELDDSALYLCASRTGTGGFTLAGELFFGEGSRLTVL.

This chain links TRBV5-1 with TRBJ2-1; D gene uncertain. V shed 1 base and J shed 5 bases, with 7 bases lying between them. The CDR3 is made up of 13 amino acids. CDR1 and CDR2 from the germline V gene are SGHRS and YFSETQ. The CDR3 coding sequence is TGCGCCAGCAGCTTGACCCTAAACAATGAGCAGTTCTTC. This gives the protein CASSLTLNNEQFF.

The chain links TRBV28 to TRBJ1-4; tentative D call: TRBD1 (6 bases). Germline CDR1 reads MDHEN; CDR2 reads SYDVKM. V was shortened by 2 bases and J by 11 bases, with 15 bases between the two germline ends. The CDR3 runs 14 residues. CDR3 in DNA: TGTGCCAGCAGTTTAACGCAGGGGAGGGAGAAACTGTTTTTT. As protein: CASSLTQGREKLFF.

The gene calls are TRBV11-3 and TRBJ2-7; 13 bases fit TRBD2. Germline CDR1 is SGHNT and CDR2 is YENEEA. Trimming removed 3 bases from V and 6 bases from J; junction bases left unmatched: 11. The CDR3 runs 17 residues. CDR3: CASSFGTSGVDPAEQYF. CDR3 bases: TGTGCCAGCAGCTTCGGGACTAGCGGGGTTGATCCCGCCGAGCAGTACTTC. Based on the CDR3 plus reference TRBV11-3 and TRBJ2-7, the full variable domain is EAGVVQSPRYKIIEKKQPVAFWCNPISGHNTLYWYLQNLGQGPELLIRYENEEAVDDSQLPKDRFSAERLKGVDSTLKIQPAELGDSAVYLCASSFGTSGVDPAEQYFGPGTRLTVT.

The V call is TRBV28, the J call TRBJ1-1; 7 nucleotides agree with TRBD1. The junction had 4 bases not matched to a gene; V was cut back by 11 bases and J by 1 base. Germline V gene data show CDR1 as MDHEN and CDR2 as SYDVKM. The CDR3 has 12 residues. The CDR3 nucleotides read TGTGCCGCAAGACAGGGGAACACTGAAGCTTTCTTT. It encodes CAARQGNTEAFF.

V gene TRBV11-2 combines with J gene TRBJ1-6; TRBD1 might be the D (5 bases). The germline CDR1 and CDR2 sequences are SGHAT and FQNNGV. The CDR3 is 16 amino acids. V was trimmed by 0 bases and J by 7 bases, leaving 13 bases between them. CDR3 DNA: TGTGCCAGCAGCTTAGATTTTGGGGGGACCAATTCACCCCTCCACTTT. Its translation is CASSLDFGGTNSPLHF.

In DNA, the CDR3 is TGTGCCAGCAGCCGGGGCGACGGAAGGAACTTGAACACCGGGGAGCTGTTTTTT. Its protein is CASSRGDGRNLNTGELFF. The genes are TRBV9 and TRBJ2-2; D possibly uses TRBD1 or TRBD2 (5 bases each). CDR3 size: 18 residues. Germline V gives CDR1 SGDLS, CDR2 YYNGEE. The germline V and J ends were trimmed by 4 bases and 1 base, with 20 bases remaining between them.

The gene calls are TRBV5-1 and TRBJ1-1, with D perhaps matching TRBD1 (6 bases). Between the trimmed V and J ends, which lost 6 bases and 0 bases, there was a span of 21 bases. CDR3 length: 17 amino acids. The germline CDR1 and CDR2 sequences are SGHRS and YFSETQ. CDR3 sequence reads: CASNLLRGIRVNTEAFF. DNA for the CDR3: TGCGCCAGCAACCTACTCAGGGGAATTAGAGTGAACACTGAAGCTTTCTTT.

The J gene is TRBJ1-2, the V gene TRBV3-1 (or the pseudogene TRBV3-2); no clear D gene. Germline V gene sequence: CDR1 LGHDT, CDR2 YNNKEL (reference sequence). The CDR3 runs to 14 residues. Trimming cost V 1 base and J 2 bases, with 8 bases left between them. The CDR3, as DNA: TGTGCCAGCAGCCAAGGTGGTCGGAACTATGGCTACACCTTC. Translating it yields CASSQGGRNYGYTF.

The chain has TRBV6-5 and TRBJ1-5, with D possibly being TRBD1 (6 bases). This CDR3 has 15 amino acids. CDR1 is MNHEY, CDR2 SVGAGI, per germline. V was trimmed by 8 bases and J by 3 bases, leaving 17 bases between them. In nucleotides, the CDR3 is TGTGCCAGCTCCTTCGGACAGCTCTCCAATCAGCCCCAGCATTTT. Its protein product is CASSFGQLSNQPQHF.

The V gene is TRBV6-5, the J gene TRBJ1-2, with 9 bases matching TRBD1. Germline CDR1 and CDR2: MNHEY and SVGAGI. This CDR3 contains 15 residues. J gave up 0 bases and V 6 bases, and 5 bases lay outside the gene matches. The CDR3 loop is CASRRQGVSNYGYTF. The DNA of the CDR3 is TGTGCCAGCAGAAGACAGGGGGTGTCTAACTATGGCTACACCTTC.

The CDR3 DNA reads TGTGCCAGTACTCCGACAGCCAGCACTGAAGCTTTCTTT. Residues: CASTPTASTEAFF. V and J are TRBV19 and TRBJ1-1, with TRBD1 as a possible D gene (5 bases). With 7 bases removed from V and 4 bases from J, the gap between germline ends came to 13 bases. Germline values: CDR1 LNHDA, CDR2 SQIVND (reference sequence). The CDR3 has 13 amino acids.

There are a few counts of this clone. V and J are TRBV29-1 and TRBJ2-1, with 10 bases aligning to TRBD1. Germline CDR1 and CDR2: SQVTM and ANQGSEA. J was trimmed by 4 bases and V by 7 bases; bases with no gene match: 7. CDR3 length equals 14 residues. Written as DNA, the CDR3 is TGCAGCGCAAGACAGGGGGCAGGGTACAATGAGCAGTTCTTC. Protein product: CSARQGAGYNEQFF.

The rearrangement uses TRBV6-5 and TRBJ1-3; D call uncertain. The CDR3 has 14 amino acids. V was pared by 5 bases and J by 0 bases, with 8 bases between. The V gene's germline CDR1 is MNHEY and CDR2 SVGAGI. The CDR3 loop is CASSQERSGNTIYF. As DNA, the CDR3 is TGTGCCAGCAGTCAGGAGCGCTCTGGAAACACCATATATTTT.

This clone occurred once. This chain links TRBV7-8 with TRBJ2-7, with TRBD2 matching over 13 bases. After removal of 5 bases from V and 5 bases from J, the junction contained 6 bases not matched to a gene. Germline V gene sequence: CDR1 SGHVS, CDR2 FQNEAQ. The CDR3 has 15 residues. This chain's CDR3 is CASSPRLAGGNEQYF. In DNA, the CDR3 is TGTGCCAGCAGCCCTAGACTAGCGGGGGGCAACGAGCAGTACTTC. The full variable domain, its missing parts supplied by reference TRBV7-8 and TRBJ2-7, is GAGVSQSPRYKVAKRGQDVALRCDPISGHVSLFWYQQALGQGPEFLTYFQNEAQLDKSGLPSDRFFAERPEGSVSTLKIQRTQQEDSAVYLCASSPRLAGGNEQYFGPGTRLTVT.

The V call is TRBV27, the J call TRBJ1-1; the D gene is possibly TRBD1 (6 bases). The CDR3 totals 16 residues. Per germline, CDR1 MNHEY and CDR2 SMNVEV (reference sequence). V shed 6 bases and J shed 0 bases, with 17 bases lying between them. This CDR3 is CASRGVGQSLNTEAFF. The CDR3 nucleotides read TGTGCCAGCAGAGGAGTCGGACAGAGCCTGAACACTGAAGCTTTCTTT.

The gene calls are TRBV18 and TRBJ2-5, with 8 nucleotides matching TRBD2. The ends lost 3 bases at V and 3 bases at J; junction bases unmatched: 6. This CDR3 has 15 residues. Germline V gene sequence: CDR1 KGHSH, CDR2 LQKENI. CDR3 sequence (DNA): TGTGCCAGCTCACCCCTACTAGCGGACAAAGAGACCCAGTACTTC. This sequence encodes CASSPLLADKETQYF.

This clone was observed a single time. Different DNA sequences within this sample yield the same CDR3. This chain uses TRBV7-2 with TRBJ2-5; 8 bases line up with TRBD1. CDR1 SGHTA and CDR2 FQGNSA come from the germline V gene. The J segment lost 1 base and the V segment lost 5 bases, leaving 3 bases of the junction unmatched. The CDR3 is 14 residues long. The CDR3 loop is CASSADRGQETQYF. The CDR3, as DNA: TGTGCCAGCAGCGCCGACAGGGGCCAAGAGACCCAGTACTTC.